This T cell receptor (beta chain) was captured in a study of low-dose radiotherapy and immunotherapy resistance in tumors. About the research overall: Members of Cohort 1 were treated with 0.5 Gy per fraction every 2 weeks. The prescribed total PTV dose was 6.5 Gy. Participants in Cohort 2 were given 1 Gy per fraction every two weeks, for 13 Gy over 26 weeks. For four cycles from cycle 1 day 1, patients took 300 mg oral aspirin daily.

This clonotype was counted only a few times. From germline, CDR1 is SGHVS and CDR2 FQNEAQ. This CDR3 region has 18 residues. With 5 bases removed from V and 4 bases from J, the gap between germline ends came to 26 bases. Time point in this sample: before trial treatment. All eligible patients presented with advanced solid tumors that contained no tumor-infiltrating lymphocytes. Primers used for first-strand cDNA, a TRAV- and TRBV-specific set, covered both alpha and beta chains. The authors ran about 18 PCR cycles to amplify TCRs with a constant-region primer and V-primer adapter. TCRdb analysed the reads with MiXCR anew, one entry per CDR3 protein. The repertoire has 64,000 or so distinct CDR3 sequences, approximately 25% of them found once; the top ten carry 5.5% to 8%.

The sequence was collected from a male donor with rectosigmoid adenocarcinoma. The V gene is TRBV7-8, the J gene TRBJ1-1; a weak D match, TRBD1 (6 bases). The sample consisted of PBMCs, taken before treatment. DNA of the CDR3: TGTGCCAGCAGCCCGCGGGACAACCTTCCCGGTTTCGGCACTGAAGCTTTCTTT. Amino acid sequence: CASSPRDNLPGFGTEAFF.